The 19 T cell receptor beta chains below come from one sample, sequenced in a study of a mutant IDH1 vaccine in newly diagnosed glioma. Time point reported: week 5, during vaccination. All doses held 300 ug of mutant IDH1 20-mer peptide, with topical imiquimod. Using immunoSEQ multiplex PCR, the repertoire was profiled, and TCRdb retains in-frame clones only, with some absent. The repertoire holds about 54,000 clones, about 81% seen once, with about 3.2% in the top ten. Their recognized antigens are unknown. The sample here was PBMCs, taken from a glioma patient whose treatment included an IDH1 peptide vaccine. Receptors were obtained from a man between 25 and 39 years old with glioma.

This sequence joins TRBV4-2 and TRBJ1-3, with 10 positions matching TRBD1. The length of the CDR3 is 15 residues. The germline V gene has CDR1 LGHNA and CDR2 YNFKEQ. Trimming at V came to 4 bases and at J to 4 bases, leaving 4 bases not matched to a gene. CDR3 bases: TGTGCCAGCAGCCGAGGGACAGGGGACGGAAACACCATATATTTT. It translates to CASSRGTGDGNTIYF.

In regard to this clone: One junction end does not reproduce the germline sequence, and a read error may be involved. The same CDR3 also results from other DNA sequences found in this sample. The CDR3 region is CASSYGNAEAFF. As DNA, the CDR3 is TGTGCCAGCAGCTATGGGAACGCTGAAGCTTTCTTT. The genes are TRBV5-1 and TRBJ1-1; no definite D call. CDR3 size: 12 residues. Germline lookup yields CDR1 SGHRS and CDR2 YFSETQ.

The CDR3 DNA reads TGTGCCAGCAGCCATAGTTTGGGGGGCTTAATGAACACTGAAGCTTTCTTT. Its translation is CASSHSLGGLMNTEAFF. The genes are TRBV7-9 and TRBJ1-1; the D gene is possibly TRBD1 (6 bases). Germline assignment: CDR1 SEHNR and CDR2 FQNEAQ (reference sequence). This CDR3 contains 17 residues. V shed 5 bases and J shed 0 bases, with 19 bases lying between them.

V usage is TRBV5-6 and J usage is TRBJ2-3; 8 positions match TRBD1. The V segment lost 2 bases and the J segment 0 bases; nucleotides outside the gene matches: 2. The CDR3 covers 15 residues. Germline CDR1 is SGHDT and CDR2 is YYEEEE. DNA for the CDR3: TGTGCCAGCAGCTTAGGACAGGGAAGCACAGATACGCAGTATTTT. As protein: CASSLGQGSTDTQYF.

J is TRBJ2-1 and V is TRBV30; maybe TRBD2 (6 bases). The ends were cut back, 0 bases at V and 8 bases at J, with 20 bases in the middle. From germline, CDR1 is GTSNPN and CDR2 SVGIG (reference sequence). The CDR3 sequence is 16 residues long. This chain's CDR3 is CAWSVRRVSYNDEQFF. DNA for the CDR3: TGTGCCTGGAGTGTACGGAGGGTCTCCTACAATGATGAGCAGTTCTTC.

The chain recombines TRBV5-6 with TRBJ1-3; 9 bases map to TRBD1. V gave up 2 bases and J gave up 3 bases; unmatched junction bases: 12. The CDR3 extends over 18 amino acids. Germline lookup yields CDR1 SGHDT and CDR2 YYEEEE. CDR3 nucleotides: TGTGCCAGCAGCTTCCGGGGGACAGGGATGGGAAGTGGAAACACCATATATTTT. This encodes CASSFRGTGMGSGNTIYF.

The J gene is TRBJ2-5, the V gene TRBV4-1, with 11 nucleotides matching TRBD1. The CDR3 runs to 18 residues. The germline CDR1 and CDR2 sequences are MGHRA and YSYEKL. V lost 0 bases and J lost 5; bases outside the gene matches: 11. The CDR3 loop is CASSQEEGGQGAFETQYF. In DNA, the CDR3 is TGCGCCAGCAGCCAAGAGGAAGGCGGACAGGGGGCGTTTGAGACCCAGTACTTC.

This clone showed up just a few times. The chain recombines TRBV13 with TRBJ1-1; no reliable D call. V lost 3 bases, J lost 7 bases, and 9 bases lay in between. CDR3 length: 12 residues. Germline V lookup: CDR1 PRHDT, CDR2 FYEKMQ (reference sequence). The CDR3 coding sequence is TGTGCCAGCAGCTTGGGTAGGTTTGAAGCTTTCTTT. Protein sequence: CASSLGRFEAFF.

CDR3 amino acids: CSASHFEQFF. DNA of the CDR3: TGCAGTGCCAGCCACTTTGAGCAGTTCTTC. The rearrangement joins TRBV20-1 to TRBJ2-1; the D is unclear. Germline V CDR1 and CDR2: DFQATT, SNEGSKA (reference sequence). The CDR3 has 10 residues. The V end lost 6 bases, the J end lost 9 bases, and 9 bases lay between the germline ends.

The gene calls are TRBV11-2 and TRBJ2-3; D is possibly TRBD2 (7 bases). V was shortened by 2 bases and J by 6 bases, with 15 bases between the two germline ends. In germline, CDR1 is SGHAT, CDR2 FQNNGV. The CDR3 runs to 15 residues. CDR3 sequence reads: CASSLIPGGADTQYF. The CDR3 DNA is TGTGCCAGCAGCTTAATTCCGGGGGGCGCGGATACGCAGTATTTT.

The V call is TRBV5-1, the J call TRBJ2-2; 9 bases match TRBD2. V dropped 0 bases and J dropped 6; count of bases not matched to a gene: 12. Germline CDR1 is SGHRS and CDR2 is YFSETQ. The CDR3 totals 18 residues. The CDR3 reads CASSLGFDGTSLAGELFF. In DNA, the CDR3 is TGCGCCAGCAGCTTGGGATTCGACGGGACTAGCTTAGCCGGGGAGCTGTTTTTT. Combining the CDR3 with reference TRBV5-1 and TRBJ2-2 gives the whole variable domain KAGVTQTPRYLIKTRGQQVTLSCSPISGHRSVSWYQQTPGQGLQFLFEYFSETQRNKGNFPGRFSGRQFSNSRSEMNVSTLELGDSALYLCASSLGFDGTSLAGELFFGEGSRLTVL.

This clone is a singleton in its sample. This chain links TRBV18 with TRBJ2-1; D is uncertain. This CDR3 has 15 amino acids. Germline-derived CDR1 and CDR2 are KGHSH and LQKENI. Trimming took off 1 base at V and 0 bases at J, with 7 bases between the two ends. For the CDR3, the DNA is TGTGCCAGCTCACCACTAGTCAGCTCCTACAATGAGCAGTTCTTC. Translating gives CASSPLVSSYNEQFF.

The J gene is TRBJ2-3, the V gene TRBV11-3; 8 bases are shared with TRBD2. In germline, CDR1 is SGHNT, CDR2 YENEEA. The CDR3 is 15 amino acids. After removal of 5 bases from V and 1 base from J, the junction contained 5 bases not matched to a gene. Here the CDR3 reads CASSPSGGRTDTQYF. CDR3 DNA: TGTGCCAGCAGCCCCAGCGGGGGTCGCACAGATACGCAGTATTTT.

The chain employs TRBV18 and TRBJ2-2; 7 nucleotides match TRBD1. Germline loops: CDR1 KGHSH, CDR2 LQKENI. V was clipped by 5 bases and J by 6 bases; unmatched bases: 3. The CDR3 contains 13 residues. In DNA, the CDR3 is TGTGCCAGCTCAGACAGGGCCCCCGGGGAGCTGTTTTTT. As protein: CASSDRAPGELFF.

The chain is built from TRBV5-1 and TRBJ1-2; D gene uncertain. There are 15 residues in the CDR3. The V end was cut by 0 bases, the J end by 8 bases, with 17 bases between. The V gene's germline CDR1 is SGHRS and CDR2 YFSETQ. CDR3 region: CASSLVASPIPGYTF. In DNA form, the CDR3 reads TGCGCCAGCAGCTTGGTTGCGAGTCCGATACCCGGCTACACCTTC.

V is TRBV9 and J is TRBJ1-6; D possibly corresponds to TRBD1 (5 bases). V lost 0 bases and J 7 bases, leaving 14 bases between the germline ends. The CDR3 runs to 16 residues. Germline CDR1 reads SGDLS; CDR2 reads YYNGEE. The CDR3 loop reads CASSVGPTGFNSPLHF. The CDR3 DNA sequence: TGTGCCAGCAGCGTAGGGCCTACAGGATTCAATTCACCCCTCCACTTT.

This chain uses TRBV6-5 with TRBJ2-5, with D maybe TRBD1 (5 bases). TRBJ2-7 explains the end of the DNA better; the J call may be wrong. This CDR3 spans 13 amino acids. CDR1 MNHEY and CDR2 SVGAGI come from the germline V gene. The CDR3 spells CASSLGRDYEQYF. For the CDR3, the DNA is TGTGCCAGCAGTTTAGGCAGGGACTACGAGCAGTACTTC.

The CDR3 DNA reads as TGTGCCAGCAGCGTTTTCCAGGTTCCGTCTACTAATGAAAAACTGTTTTTT. Encoded protein: CASSVFQVPSTNEKLFF. V usage is TRBV7-9 and J usage is TRBJ1-4; D not resolved. V was shortened by 5 bases and J by 2 bases, with 18 bases between the two germline ends. The CDR3 is 17 amino acids. Germline V gives CDR1 SEHNR, CDR2 FQNEAQ (reference sequence).

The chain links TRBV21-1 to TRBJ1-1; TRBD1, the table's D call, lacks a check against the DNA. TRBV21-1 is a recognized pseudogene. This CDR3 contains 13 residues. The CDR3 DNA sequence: TGTGCCAGCAGCTCGACAGAGAACACTGAAGCTTTCTTT. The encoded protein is CASSSTENTEAFF.